A single T cell receptor (beta chain) is shown here with its context. The source of the sample is a study of cytomegalovirus exposure and HLA in healthy donors. The PCR contained 60 Vbeta and 13 Jbeta primers. This table comes from immunoSEQ multiplex PCR, and its TCRdb copy is limited to in-frame clones, with some not included. The table records around 160,000 clones, roughly 79% of them present only once. Germline CDR1 and CDR2: MNHNS and SASEGT. Trimming took off 7 bases at V and 6 bases at J, with 19 bases between the two ends. There are 15 residues in the CDR3. The chain carries TRBV6-1 and TRBJ2-1, with a tentative D call TRBD1 (6 bases). The TCR comes from a man aged 45-60 years in good health and CMV-seropositive. Material: PBMCs. The CDR3 DNA sequence: TGTGCCAGCAACCAAGGTGGGGGCCTTCTCAATGAGCAGTTCTTC. Its translation is CASNQGGGLLNEQFF.